The clone carrying this T cell receptor (beta chain) was recorded at least ten times. Its antigen is as yet unknown. TCRdb's table, derived via immunoSEQ multiplex PCR, lists solely in-frame clones and lacks some. Found here are over 200,000 clones, roughly 84% of them singletons; the top ten hold approximately 2%. The sample is drawn from a study of cytomegalovirus exposure and HLA in healthy donors. The wider study: The same platform was used for the 110 or so validation repertoires as for the approximately 730 first-cohort repertoires, as reported in a later analysis.

Study conclusions and caveats: Subsequent analysis of the approximately 110 validation repertoires found a tendency for first-cohort TCR clusters to co-occur.

Specimen: PBMCs. The TCR sequence derives from a woman between 18 and 29 years old in good health and CMV-seropositive.

The CDR3 DNA sequence: TGTGCCAGCAGTTACCCCCAGACAGGGCGGACCGGGGAGCTGTTTTTT. Translating gives CASSYPQTGRTGELFF. The J gene is TRBJ2-2, the V gene TRBV6-8, with 7 bases aligning to TRBD1. The V segment lost 2 bases and the J segment 5 bases; nucleotides outside the gene matches: 8. Germline V lookup: CDR1 MNHGY, CDR2 SAAAGT. The CDR3 is made up of 16 amino acids.